This T cell receptor beta chain is from a study of identical twins. Study-wide results and caveats: Alpha sequences that were out-of-frame and twin-shared showed an excess of low generation probability.

Unique molecular identifiers were in the cDNA, with template-switch universal primer binding. One entry per CDR3 protein, called by TCRdb with MiXCR from the 5' RACE reads. The table lists about 250,000 distinct CDR3 sequences, about 8.5% of them singletons. This CDR3 contains 14 residues. The ends were cut back, 1 base at V and 2 bases at J, with 10 bases in the middle. From germline, CDR1 is SGHDT and CDR2 YYEEEE. This clonotype was counted many times. No antigen is known for it. These data also featured in a second study, about yellow fever vaccine responses in identical twins.

The sample comprised CD8+ T cells sorted from blood. V is TRBV5-6 and J is TRBJ2-7, with unresolved D. This receptor was obtained from a woman aged 18 to 35 in good health. For the CDR3, the DNA is TGTGCCAGCAGCTTGAGAAACAGACCCTACGAGCAGTACTTC. It is translated as CASSLRNRPYEQYF.